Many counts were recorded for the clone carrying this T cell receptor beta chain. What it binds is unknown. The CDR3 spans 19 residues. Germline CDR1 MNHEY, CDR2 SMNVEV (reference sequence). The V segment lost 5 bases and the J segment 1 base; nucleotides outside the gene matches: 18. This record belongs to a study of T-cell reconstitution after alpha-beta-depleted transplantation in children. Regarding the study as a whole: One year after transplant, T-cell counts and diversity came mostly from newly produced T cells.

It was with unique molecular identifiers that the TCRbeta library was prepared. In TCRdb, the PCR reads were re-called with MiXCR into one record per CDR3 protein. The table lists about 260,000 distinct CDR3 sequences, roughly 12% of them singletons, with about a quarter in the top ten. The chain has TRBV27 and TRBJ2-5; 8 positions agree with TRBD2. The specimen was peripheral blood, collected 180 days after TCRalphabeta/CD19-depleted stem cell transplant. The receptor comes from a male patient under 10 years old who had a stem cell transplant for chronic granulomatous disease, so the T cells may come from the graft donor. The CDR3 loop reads CASSVRPVASGYLQETQYF. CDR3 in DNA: TGTGCCAGCAGTGTCCGACCGGTGGCTAGCGGGTACCTCCAAGAGACCCAGTACTTC.